Listed here are 5 T cell receptor beta chains from one sample, sequenced in a study of PD-L1 blockade in urothelial cancer. TCRdb's copy holds only in-frame clones and misses some; the assay was immunoSEQ multiplex PCR. The sample includes roughly 45,000 clones, 87% of them seen just once. Specimen: PBMCs, collected around atezolizumab (anti-PD-L1) treatment. The receptors derive from a man in his 60s with urothelial cancer.

This chain connects TRBV16 to TRBJ2-7, with 10 bases identical to TRBD1. V lost 4 bases and J lost 2; bases outside the gene matches: 5. Germline CDR1 KGHSY, CDR2 FQNENV. The CDR3 extends over 15 amino acids. In nucleotides, the CDR3 is TGTGCCAGCAGCCGGGACGGGACAGGGGCCTACGAGCAGTACTTC. This codes for CASSRDGTGAYEQYF.

This sequence joins TRBV11-2 and TRBJ1-5, with 7 bases that match TRBD1. Germline V gene lookup returns CDR1 SGHAT and CDR2 FQNNGV. CDR3 length: 16 residues. The V gene end was trimmed by 0 bases and the J gene end by 3 bases; junction bases not matched to a gene: 5. CDR3 residues: CASSLDTGAFNQPQHF. The CDR3, as DNA: TGTGCCAGCAGCTTAGATACAGGGGCCTTCAATCAGCCCCAGCATTTT.

A note on this clone: At one of its ends the junction is not consistent with the germline gene, which may arise from a read error. This chain links TRBV7-7 with TRBJ2-5; D might be TRBD2 (5 bases). The CDR3 runs to 16 residues. The germline gives CDR1 SSHAT, CDR2 FNYEAQ (reference sequence). The DNA for the CDR3 is TGTGCTAGCAGCCCCCCCGGGGTACCCACCAGGGAGACCCAGTACTTC. Protein sequence: CASSPPGVPTRETQYF.

With respect to this clone: The sample contains more than one DNA sequence encoding this CDR3. This chain uses TRBV7-2 with TRBJ1-1, with D unresolved. The CDR3 runs 13 residues. Trimming shortened V by 0 bases and J by 8 bases, and 10 bases separated the two germline ends. The germline V gene has CDR1 SGHTA and CDR2 FQGNSA. CDR3 region: CASSLARGREAFF. CDR3 nucleotides: TGTGCCAGCAGCTTAGCCCGAGGCCGAGAAGCTTTCTTT.

The chain carries TRBV10-1 and TRBJ2-3; 9 bases are shared with TRBD2. V shed 0 bases and J 0 bases; nucleotides not matched to a gene: 4. Germline lookup yields CDR1 WNHNN and CDR2 SYGVQD (reference sequence). The CDR3 runs to 17 residues. In nucleotides, the CDR3 is TGCGCCAGCAGTGAGTCTAGCGGGGGTGCTAGCACAGATACGCAGTATTTT. It yields the protein CASSESSGGASTDTQYF.